This section outlines one T cell receptor beta chain sequence together with its context. Unmatched junction bases numbered 6, after V lost 6 bases and J lost 2 bases. Germline CDR1 GTSNPN, CDR2 SVGIG (reference sequence). The CDR3 runs 13 residues. The data derive from a study of T cells of healthy individuals. TCRdb reprocessed the 5' RACE reads via MiXCR and lists one record per CDR3 protein. The sample has about 41,000 distinct CDR3 sequences, approximately 4.9% seen once. This chain connects TRBV30 to TRBJ1-2; 7 bases map to TRBD1. This clonotype originated in a human donor in good health. CDR3 residues: CACSGTANYGYTF. CDR3 nucleotides: TGTGCCTGTTCCGGGACAGCGAACTATGGCTACACCTTC.